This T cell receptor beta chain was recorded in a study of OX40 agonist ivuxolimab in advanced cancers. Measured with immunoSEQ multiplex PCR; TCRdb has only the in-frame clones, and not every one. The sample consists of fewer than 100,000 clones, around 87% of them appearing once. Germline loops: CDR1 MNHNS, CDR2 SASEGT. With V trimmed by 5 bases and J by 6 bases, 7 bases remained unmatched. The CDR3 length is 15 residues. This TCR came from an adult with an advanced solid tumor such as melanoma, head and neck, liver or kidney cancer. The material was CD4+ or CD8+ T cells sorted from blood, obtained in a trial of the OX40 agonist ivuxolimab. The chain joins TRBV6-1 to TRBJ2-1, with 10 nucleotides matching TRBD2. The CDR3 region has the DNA TGTGCCAGCAGTCCCTTTACTAGCGGGATCAATGAGCAGTTCTTC. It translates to CASSPFTSGINEQFF.